What follows describes a single T cell receptor (beta chain). This entry is derived from a study of control samples from healthy donors and cancer patients. TCRdb's table, derived via immunoSEQ multiplex PCR, lists solely in-frame clones and lacks some. The sample lists about 84,000 clones; 65% to 90% were seen once. Germline loops: CDR1 SGHTA, CDR2 FQGNSA. There are 14 residues in the CDR3. V was cut by 2 bases and J by 6 bases, with 11 bases left in between. This receptor was obtained from a man aged 55 to 69 with head and neck cancer. The specimen was PBMCs. The rearrangement joins TRBV7-2 to TRBJ2-4, with D tentatively TRBD2 (5 bases). The CDR3 DNA follows: TGTGCCAGCAGCTTAAATAGCGTCGGAAACATTCAGTACTTC. Amino acids: CASSLNSVGNIQYF. The full variable domain, with the rest looked up from reference TRBV7-2 and TRBJ2-4, is GAGVSQSPSNKVTEKGKDVELRCDPISGHTALYWYRQSLGQGLEFLIYFQGNSAPDKSGLPSDRFSAERTGGSVSTLTIQRTQQEDSAVYLCASSLNSVGNIQYFGAGTRLSVL.